This T cell receptor beta chain stems from a study of blood T cell repertoires in COVID-19. Germline V gives CDR1 LNHDA, CDR2 SQIVND (reference sequence). The junction had 8 bases not matched to a gene; V was cut back by 7 bases and J by 6 bases. The CDR3 length is 13 residues. Generated by immunoSEQ multiplex PCR, the TCRdb table keeps only in-frame clones and is missing some. The data show approximately 670,000 clones, more than 80% seen once. The V call is TRBV19, the J call TRBJ1-1, with 7 nucleotides matching TRBD1. This clonotype was sampled from a woman younger than 30 with acute or convalescent COVID-19. The source material was peripheral blood. This CDR3 reads CASNRGGLAEAFF. For the CDR3, the DNA is TGTGCCAGTAACAGGGGAGGTCTGGCTGAAGCTTTCTTT. The full variable domain, rest sourced from reference TRBV19 and TRBJ1-1, is DGGITQSPKYLFRKEGQNVTLSCEQNLNHDAMYWYRQDPGQGLRLIYYSQIVNDFQKGDIAEGYSVSREKKESFPLTVTSAQKNPTAFYLCASNRGGLAEAFFGQGTRLTVV.